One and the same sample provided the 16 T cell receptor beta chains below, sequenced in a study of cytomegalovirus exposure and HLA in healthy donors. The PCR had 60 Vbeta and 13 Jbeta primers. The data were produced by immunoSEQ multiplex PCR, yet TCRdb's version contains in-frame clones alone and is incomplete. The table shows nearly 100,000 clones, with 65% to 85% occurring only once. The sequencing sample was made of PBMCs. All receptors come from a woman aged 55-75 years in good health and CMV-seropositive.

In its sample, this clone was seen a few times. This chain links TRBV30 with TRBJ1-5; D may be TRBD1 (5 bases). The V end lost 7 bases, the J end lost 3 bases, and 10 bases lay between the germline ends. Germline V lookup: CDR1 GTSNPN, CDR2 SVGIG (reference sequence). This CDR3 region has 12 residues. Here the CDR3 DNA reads TGTGCCTTCGACAGTCACAATCAGCCCCAGCATTTT. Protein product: CAFDSHNQPQHF.

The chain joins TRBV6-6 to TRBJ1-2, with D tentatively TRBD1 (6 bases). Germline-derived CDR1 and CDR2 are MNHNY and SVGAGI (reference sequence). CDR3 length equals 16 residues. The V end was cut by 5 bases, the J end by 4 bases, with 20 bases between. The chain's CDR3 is CASSRNRALSSYGYTF. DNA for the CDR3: TGTGCCAGCAGTCGGAACAGGGCGCTCAGTTCCTATGGCTACACCTTC.

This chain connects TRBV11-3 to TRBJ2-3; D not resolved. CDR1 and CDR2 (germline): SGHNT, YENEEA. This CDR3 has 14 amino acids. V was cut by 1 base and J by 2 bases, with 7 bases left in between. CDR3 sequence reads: CASSLARNTDTQYF. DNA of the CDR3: TGTGCCAGCAGCTTAGCGCGGAACACAGATACGCAGTATTTT. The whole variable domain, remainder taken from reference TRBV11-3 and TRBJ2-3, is EAGVVQSPRYKIIEKKQPVAFWCNPISGHNTLYWYLQNLGQGPELLIRYENEEAVDDSQLPKDRFSAERLKGVDSTLKIQPAELGDSAVYLCASSLARNTDTQYFGPGTRLTVL.

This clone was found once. CDR3: CASTKRGKNTEAFF. The CDR3, as DNA: TGTGCCAGCACCAAGCGGGGGAAGAACACTGAAGCTTTCTTT. V and J are TRBV25-1 and TRBJ1-1; D is possibly TRBD1 (5 bases). There are 14 residues in the CDR3. Germline loops: CDR1 MGHDK, CDR2 SYGVNS. V lost 7 bases to trimming and J lost 1 base, with 13 bases between them.

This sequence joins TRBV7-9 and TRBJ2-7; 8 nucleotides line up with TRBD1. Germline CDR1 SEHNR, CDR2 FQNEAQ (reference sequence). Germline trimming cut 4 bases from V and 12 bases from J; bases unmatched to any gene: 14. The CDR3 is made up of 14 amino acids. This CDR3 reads CASSSSGQGTSRYF. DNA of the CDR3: TGTGCCAGCAGCTCCTCCGGACAGGGTACGAGTCGGTACTTC. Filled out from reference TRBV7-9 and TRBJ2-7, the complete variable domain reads DTGVSQNPRHKITKRGQNVTFRCDPISEHNRLYWYRQTLGQGPEFLTYFQNEAQLEKSRLLSDRFSAERPKGSFSTLEIQRTEQGDSAMYLCASSSSGQGTSRYFGPGTRLTVT.

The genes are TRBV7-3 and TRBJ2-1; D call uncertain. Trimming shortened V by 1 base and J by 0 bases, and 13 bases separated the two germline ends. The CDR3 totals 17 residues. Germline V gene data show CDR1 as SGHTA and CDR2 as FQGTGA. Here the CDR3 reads CASSLIGGFSSYNEQFF. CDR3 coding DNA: TGTGCCAGCAGCTTAATCGGCGGTTTTAGCTCCTACAATGAGCAGTTCTTC.

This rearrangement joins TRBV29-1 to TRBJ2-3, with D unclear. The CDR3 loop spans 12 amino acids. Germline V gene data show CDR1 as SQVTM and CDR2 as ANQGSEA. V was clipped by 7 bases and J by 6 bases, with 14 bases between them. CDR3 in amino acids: CSAAQTWDTQYF. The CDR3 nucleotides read TGCAGCGCCGCACAAACCTGGGATACGCAGTATTTT.

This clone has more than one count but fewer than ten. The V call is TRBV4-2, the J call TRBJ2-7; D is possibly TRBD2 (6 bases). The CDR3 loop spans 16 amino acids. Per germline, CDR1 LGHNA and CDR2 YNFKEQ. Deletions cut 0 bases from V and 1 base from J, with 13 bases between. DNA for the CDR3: TGTGCCAGCAGCCAAGATCACCGGGGGTCATCCTACGAGCAGTACTTC. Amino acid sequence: CASSQDHRGSSYEQYF.

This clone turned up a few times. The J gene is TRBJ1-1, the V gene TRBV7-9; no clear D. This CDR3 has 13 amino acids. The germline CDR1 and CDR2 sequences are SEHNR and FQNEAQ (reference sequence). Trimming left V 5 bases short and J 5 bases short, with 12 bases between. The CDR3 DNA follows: TGTGCCAGCAGCCCCTTGACTGGGACTGAAGCTTTCTTT. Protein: CASSPLTGTEAFF.

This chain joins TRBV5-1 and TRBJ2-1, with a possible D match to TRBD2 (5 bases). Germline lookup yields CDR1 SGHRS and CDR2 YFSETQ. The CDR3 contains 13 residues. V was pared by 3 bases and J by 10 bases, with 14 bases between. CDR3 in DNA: TGCGCCAGCAGCTCTCCGGGTGCGGGCGAGCAGTTCTTC. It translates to CASSSPGAGEQFF.

Here the CDR3 reads CASRAGLAGSSYNEQFF. The DNA of the CDR3 is TGTGCAAGTCGCGCGGGACTAGCGGGGAGCTCCTACAATGAGCAGTTCTTC. This sequence joins TRBV12-2 and TRBJ2-1; whether TRBD2, the table's D call, matches the DNA was not checked. TRBV12-2 is tagged as a pseudogene. This CDR3 comprises 17 residues.

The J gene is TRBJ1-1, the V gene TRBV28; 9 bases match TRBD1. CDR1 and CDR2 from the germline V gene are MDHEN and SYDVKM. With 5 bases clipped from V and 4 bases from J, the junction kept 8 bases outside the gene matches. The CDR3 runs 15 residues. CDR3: CASSPGTGRSTEAFF. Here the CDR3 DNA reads TGTGCCAGCAGTCCCGGGACAGGGCGAAGCACTGAAGCTTTCTTT.

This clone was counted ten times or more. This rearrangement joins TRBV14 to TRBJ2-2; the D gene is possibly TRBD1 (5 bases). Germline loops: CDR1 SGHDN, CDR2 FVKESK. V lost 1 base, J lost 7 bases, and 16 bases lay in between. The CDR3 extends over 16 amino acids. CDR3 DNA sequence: TGTGCCAGCAGCCAAGTGGCAGGGTGGAGAGTCGGGGAGCTGTTTTTT. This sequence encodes CASSQVAGWRVGELFF.

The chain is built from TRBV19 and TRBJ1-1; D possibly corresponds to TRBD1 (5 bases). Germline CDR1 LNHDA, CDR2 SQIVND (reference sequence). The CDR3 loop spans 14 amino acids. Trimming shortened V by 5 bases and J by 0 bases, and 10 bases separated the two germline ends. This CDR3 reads CASSGGLLNTEAFF. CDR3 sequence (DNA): TGTGCCAGTAGTGGGGGACTTCTGAACACTGAAGCTTTCTTT.

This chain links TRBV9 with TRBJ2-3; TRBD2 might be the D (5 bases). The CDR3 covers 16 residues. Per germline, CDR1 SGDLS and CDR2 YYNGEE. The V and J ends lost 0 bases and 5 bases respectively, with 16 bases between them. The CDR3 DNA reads TGTGCCAGCAGCGTAGGAGGGCCGAGTGGGATAGATACGCAGTATTTT. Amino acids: CASSVGGPSGIDTQYF.

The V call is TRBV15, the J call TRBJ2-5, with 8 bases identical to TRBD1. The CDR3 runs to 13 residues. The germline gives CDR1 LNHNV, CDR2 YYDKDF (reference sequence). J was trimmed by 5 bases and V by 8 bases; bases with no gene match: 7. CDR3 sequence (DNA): TGTGCCACCGCGGACAGGGTAATCGAGACCCAGTACTTC. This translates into CATADRVIETQYF.